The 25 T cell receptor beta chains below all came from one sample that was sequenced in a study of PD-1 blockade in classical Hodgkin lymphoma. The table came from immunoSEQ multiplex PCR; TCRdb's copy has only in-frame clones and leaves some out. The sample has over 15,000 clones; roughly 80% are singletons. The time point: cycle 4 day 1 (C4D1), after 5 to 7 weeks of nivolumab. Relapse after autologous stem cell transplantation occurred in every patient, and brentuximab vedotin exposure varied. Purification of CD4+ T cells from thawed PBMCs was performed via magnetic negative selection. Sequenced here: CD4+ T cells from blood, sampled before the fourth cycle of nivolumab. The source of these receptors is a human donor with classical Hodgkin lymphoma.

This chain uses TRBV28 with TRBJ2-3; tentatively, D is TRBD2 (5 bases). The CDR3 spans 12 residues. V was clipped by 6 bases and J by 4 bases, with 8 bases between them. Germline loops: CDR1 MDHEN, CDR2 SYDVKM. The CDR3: CASRAAADTQYF. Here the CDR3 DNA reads TGTGCCAGCAGGGCAGCGGCAGATACGCAGTATTTT.

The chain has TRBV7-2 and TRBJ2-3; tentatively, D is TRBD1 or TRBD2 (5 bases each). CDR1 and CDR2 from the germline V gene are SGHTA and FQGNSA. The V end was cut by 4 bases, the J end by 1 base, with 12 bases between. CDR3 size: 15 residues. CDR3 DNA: TGTGCCAGCAGCTCGAGGGGATCAGGCACAGATACGCAGTATTTT. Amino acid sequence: CASSSRGSGTDTQYF.

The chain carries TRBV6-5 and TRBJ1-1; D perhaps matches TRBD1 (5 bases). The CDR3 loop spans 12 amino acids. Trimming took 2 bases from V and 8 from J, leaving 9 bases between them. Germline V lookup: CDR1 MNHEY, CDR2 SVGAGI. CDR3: CASSYGTKEAFF. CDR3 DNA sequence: TGTGCCAGCAGTTACGGGACCAAAGAAGCTTTCTTT.

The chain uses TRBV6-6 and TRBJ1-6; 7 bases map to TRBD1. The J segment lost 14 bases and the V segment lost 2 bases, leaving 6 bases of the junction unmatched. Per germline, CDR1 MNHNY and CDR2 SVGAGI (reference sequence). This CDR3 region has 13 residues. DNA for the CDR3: TGTGCCAGCAGTTACCCGGGACAGAGATCCCTCCACTTT. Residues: CASSYPGQRSLHF.

The CDR3 region has the DNA TGTGCCAGCAGTGAACTACCCAAGACCCAGTACTTC. This encodes CASSELPKTQYF. This chain joins TRBV6-1 and TRBJ2-5; D is unclear. This CDR3 comprises 12 residues. Germline assignment: CDR1 MNHNS and CDR2 SASEGT. V was pared by 2 bases and J by 6 bases, with 7 bases between.

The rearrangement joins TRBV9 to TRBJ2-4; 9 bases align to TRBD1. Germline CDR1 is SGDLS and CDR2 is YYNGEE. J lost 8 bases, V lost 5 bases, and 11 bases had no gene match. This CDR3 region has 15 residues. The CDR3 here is CASSEGDRVYDIQYF. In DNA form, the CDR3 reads TGTGCCAGCAGTGAGGGGGACAGGGTATACGACATTCAGTACTTC.

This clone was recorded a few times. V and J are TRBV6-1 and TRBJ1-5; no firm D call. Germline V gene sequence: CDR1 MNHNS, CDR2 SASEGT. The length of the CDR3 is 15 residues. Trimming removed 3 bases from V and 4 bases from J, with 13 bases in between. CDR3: CASSDSWGRNQPQHF. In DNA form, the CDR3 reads TGTGCCAGCAGTGATTCGTGGGGTAGGAATCAGCCCCAGCATTTT.

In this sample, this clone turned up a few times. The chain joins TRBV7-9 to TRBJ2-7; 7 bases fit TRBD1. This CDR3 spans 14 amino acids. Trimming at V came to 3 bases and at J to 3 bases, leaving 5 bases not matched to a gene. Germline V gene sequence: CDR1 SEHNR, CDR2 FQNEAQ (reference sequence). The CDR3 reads CASSFGTEHYEQYV. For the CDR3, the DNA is TGTGCCAGCAGCTTCGGGACAGAACACTACGAGCAGTACGTC.

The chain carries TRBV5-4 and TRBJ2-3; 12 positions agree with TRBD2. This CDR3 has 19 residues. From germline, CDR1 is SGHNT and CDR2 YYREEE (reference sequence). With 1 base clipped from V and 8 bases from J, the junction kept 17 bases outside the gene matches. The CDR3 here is CASSLSASGRAFGAGTQYF. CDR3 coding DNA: TGTGCCAGCAGCTTGTCTGCTAGCGGGAGGGCCTTCGGTGCGGGTACGCAGTATTTT.

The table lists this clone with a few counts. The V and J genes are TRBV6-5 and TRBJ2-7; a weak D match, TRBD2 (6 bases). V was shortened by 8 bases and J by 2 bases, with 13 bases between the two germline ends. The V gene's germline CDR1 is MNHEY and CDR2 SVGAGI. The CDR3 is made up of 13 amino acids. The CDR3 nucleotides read TGTGCCAGCTGGACGGGGGACGCCTACGAGCAGTACTTC. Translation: CASWTGDAYEQYF.

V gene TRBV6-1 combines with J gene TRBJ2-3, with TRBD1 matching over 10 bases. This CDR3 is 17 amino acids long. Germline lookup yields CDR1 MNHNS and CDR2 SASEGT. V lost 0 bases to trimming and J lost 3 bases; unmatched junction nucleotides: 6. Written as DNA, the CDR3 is TGTGCCAGCAGTGAAGCGATGGGACAGGGGTGGACAGATACGCAGTATTTT. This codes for CASSEAMGQGWTDTQYF.

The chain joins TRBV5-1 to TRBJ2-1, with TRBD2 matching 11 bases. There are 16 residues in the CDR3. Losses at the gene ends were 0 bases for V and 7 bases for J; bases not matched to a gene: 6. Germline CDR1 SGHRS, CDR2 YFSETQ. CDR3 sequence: CASSLVLAGGPNEQFF. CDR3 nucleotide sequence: TGCGCCAGCAGCTTGGTTCTAGCGGGAGGACCGAATGAGCAGTTCTTC.

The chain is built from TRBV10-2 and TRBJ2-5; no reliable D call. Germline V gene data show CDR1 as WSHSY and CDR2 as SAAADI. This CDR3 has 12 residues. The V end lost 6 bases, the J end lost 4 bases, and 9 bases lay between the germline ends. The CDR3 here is CASRFLGETQYF. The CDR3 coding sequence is TGCGCCAGCAGATTTTTAGGAGAGACCCAGTACTTC.

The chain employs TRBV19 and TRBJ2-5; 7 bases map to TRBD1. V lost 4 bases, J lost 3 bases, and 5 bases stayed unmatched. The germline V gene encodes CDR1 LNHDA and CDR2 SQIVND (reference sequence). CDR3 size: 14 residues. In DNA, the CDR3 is TGTGCCAGTAGTAACCCAGACAGGGAAGAGACCCAGTACTTC. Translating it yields CASSNPDREETQYF.

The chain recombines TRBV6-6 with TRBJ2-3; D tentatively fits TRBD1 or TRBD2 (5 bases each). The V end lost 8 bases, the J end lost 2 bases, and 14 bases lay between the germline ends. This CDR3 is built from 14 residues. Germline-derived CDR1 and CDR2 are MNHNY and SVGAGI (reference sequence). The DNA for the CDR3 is TGTGCCAGCTCCCTAGGGGAGTTCACAGATACGCAGTATTTT. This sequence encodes CASSLGEFTDTQYF.

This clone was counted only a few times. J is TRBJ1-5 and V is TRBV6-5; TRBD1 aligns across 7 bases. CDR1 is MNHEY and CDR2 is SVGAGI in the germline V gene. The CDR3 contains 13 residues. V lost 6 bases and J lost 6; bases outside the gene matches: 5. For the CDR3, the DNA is TGTGCCAGCAGGACAGGGATGAGTCAGCCCCAGCATTTT. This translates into CASRTGMSQPQHF.

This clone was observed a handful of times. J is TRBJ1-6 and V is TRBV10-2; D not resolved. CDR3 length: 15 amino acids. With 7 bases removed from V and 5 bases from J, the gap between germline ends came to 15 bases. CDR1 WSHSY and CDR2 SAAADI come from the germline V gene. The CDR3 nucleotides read TGCGCCAGCACCCCGGGGTCCACGGATAATTCACCCCTCCACTTT. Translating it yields CASTPGSTDNSPLHF.

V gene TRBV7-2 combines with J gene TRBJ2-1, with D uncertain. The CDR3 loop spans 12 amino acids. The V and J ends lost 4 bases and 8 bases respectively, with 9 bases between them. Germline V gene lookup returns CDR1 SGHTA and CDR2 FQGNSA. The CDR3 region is CASSSSDYEQFF. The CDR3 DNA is TGTGCCAGCAGCTCCAGCGACTATGAGCAGTTCTTC.

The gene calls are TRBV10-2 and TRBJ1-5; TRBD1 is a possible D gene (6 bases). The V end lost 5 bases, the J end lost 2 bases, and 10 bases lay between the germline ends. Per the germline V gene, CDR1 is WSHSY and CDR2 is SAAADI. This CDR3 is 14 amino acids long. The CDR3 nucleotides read TGCGCCAGCAGTCGGCCAGGGGGCAATCAGCCCCAGCATTTT. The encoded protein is CASSRPGGNQPQHF.

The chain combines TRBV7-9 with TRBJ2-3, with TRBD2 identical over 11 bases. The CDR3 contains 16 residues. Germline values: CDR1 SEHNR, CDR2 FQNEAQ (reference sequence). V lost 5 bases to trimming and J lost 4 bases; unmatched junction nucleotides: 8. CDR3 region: CASSPAGLAVSDTQYF. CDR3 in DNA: TGTGCCAGCAGCCCCGCGGGACTAGCGGTCTCAGATACGCAGTATTTT.

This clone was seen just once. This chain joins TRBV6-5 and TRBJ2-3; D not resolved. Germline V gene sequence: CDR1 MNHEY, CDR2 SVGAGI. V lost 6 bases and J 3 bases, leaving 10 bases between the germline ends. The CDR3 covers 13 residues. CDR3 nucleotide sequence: TGTGCCAGCAGGTCCTTTCGGACAGATACGCAGTATTTT. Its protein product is CASRSFRTDTQYF.

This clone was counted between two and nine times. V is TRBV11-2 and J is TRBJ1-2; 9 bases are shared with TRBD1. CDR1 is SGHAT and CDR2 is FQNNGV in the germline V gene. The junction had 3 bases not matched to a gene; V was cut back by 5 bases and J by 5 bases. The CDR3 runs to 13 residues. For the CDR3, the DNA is TGTGCCAGCAGCCGGACAGGGGTTTATGGCTACACCTTC. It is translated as CASSRTGVYGYTF.

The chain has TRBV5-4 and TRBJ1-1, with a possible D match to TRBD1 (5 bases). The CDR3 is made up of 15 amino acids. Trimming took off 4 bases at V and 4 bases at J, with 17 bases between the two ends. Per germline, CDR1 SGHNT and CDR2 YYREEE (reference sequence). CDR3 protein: CASSLAGAGGTEAFF. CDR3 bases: TGTGCCAGCAGCCTGGCCGGGGCGGGGGGCACTGAAGCTTTCTTT.

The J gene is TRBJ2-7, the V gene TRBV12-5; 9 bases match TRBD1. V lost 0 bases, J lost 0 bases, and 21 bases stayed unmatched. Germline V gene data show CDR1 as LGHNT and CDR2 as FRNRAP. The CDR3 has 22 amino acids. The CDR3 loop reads CASGLVSIQGAMNRASSYEQYF. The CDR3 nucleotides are TGTGCTAGTGGTTTGGTTTCAATACAGGGGGCGATGAATCGAGCGTCCTCCTACGAGCAGTACTTC.

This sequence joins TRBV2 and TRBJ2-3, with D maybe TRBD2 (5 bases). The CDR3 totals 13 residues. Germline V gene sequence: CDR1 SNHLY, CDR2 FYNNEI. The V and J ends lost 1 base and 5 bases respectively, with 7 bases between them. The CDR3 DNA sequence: TGTGCCAGCAGTGAAGGGGAGATAGATACGCAGTATTTT. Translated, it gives CASSEGEIDTQYF.